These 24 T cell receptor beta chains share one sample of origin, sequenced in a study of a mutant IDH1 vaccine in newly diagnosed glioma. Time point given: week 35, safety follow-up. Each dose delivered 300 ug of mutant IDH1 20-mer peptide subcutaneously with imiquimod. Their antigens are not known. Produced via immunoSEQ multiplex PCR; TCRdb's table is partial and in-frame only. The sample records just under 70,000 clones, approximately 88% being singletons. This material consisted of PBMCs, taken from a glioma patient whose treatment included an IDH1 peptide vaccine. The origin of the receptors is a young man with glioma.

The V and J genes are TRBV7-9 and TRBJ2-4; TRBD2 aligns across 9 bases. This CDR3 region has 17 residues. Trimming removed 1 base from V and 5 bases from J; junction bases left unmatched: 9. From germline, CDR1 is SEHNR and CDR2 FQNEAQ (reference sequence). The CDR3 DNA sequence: TGTGCCAGCAGCTTAGGGAGCCTAGCGGGATACCAAAACATTCAGTACTTC. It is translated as CASSLGSLAGYQNIQYF.

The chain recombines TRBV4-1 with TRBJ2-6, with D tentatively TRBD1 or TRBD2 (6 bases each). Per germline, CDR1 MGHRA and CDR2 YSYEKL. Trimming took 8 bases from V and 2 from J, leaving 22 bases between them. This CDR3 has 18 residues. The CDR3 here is CASSTSTSGAPGANVLTF. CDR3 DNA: TGCGCCAGCTCGACAAGCACATCGGGGGCACCTGGGGCCAACGTCCTGACTTTC.

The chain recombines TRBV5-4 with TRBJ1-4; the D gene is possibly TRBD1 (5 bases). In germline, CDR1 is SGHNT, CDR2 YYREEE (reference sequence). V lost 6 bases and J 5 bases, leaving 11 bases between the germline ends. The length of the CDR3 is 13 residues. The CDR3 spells CASTEGLNEKLFF. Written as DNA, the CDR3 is TGTGCCAGCACCGAGGGGCTAAATGAAAAACTGTTTTTT.

The CDR3 DNA reads as TGTGCCAGCAGCTTACGGGAAGAGACCCAGTACTTC. Residues: CASSLREETQYF. The gene calls are TRBV7-9 and TRBJ2-5; D call uncertain. V lost 2 bases and J lost 3, with 4 bases in between. Germline V gives CDR1 SEHNR, CDR2 FQNEAQ (reference sequence). The CDR3 spans 12 residues.

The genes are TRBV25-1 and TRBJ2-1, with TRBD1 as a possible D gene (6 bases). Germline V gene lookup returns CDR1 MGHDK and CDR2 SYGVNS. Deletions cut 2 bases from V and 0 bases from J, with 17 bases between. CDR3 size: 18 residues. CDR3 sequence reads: CASSEKMTGFSSYNEQFF. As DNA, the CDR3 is TGTGCCAGCAGTGAAAAAATGACAGGCTTTAGCTCCTACAATGAGCAGTTCTTC.

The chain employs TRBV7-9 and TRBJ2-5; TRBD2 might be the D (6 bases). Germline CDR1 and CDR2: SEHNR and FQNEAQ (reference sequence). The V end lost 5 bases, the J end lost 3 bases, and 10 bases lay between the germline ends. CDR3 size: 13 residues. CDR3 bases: TGTGCCAGCAGCGTCGGGAGAGAAGAGACCCAGTACTTC. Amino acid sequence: CASSVGREETQYF.

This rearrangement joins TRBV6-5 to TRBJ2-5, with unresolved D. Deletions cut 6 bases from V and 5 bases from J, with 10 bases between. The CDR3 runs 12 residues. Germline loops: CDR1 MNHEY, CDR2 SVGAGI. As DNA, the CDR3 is TGTGCCAGCAGGGGCCCCGGGGAGACCCAGTACTTC. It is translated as CASRGPGETQYF.

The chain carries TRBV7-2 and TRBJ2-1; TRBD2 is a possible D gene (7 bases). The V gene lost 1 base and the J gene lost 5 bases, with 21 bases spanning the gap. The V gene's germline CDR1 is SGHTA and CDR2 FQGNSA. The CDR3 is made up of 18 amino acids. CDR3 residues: CASSLGGRRGGANNEQFF. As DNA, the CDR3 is TGTGCCAGCAGCTTAGGAGGCAGGAGAGGGGGGGCTAACAATGAGCAGTTCTTC.

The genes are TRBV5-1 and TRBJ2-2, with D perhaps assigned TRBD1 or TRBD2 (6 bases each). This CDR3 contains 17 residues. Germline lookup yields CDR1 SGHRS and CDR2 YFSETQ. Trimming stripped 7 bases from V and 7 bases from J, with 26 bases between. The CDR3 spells CASRSSTGGGFIGELFF. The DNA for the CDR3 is TGCGCCAGCCGCTCCTCTACAGGAGGGGGTTTTATCGGGGAGCTGTTTTTT.

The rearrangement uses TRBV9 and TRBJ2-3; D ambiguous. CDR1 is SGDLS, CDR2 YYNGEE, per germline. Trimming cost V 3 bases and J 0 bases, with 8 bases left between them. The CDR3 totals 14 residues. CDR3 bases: TGTGCCAGCAGCGAGGTAGCTAGCACAGATACGCAGTATTTT. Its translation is CASSEVASTDTQYF.

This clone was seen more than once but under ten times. The CDR3 DNA follows: TGTGCCAGTAGTATAGATGGGGGGCCTTCCTACGAGCAGTACTTC. Protein: CASSIDGGPSYEQYF. V gene TRBV19 combines with J gene TRBJ2-7; the D call may be TRBD1 or TRBD2 (6 bases each). Germline V gene lookup returns CDR1 LNHDA and CDR2 SQIVND (reference sequence). V was cut by 0 bases and J by 1 base, with 10 bases left in between. This CDR3 spans 15 amino acids.

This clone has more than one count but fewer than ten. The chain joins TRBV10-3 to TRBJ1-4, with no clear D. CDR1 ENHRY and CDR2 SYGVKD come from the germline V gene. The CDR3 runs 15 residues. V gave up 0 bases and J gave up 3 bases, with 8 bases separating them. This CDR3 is CAISESSESNEKLFF. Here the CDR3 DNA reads TGTGCCATCAGTGAGTCGTCAGAGTCTAATGAAAAACTGTTTTTT.

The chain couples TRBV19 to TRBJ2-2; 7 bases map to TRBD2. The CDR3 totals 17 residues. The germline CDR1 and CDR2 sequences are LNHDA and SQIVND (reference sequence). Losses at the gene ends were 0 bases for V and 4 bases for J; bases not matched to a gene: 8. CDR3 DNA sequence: TGTGCCAGTAGTATAGATTTGAGCGGGATCCCCACCGGGGAGCTGTTTTTT. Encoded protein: CASSIDLSGIPTGELFF.

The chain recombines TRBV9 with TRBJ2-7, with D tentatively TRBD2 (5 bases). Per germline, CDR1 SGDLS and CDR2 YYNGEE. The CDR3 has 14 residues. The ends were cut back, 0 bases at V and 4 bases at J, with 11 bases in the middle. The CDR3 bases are TGTGCCAGCAGCGTAGAAGCGGTTCCATACGAGCAGTACTTC. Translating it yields CASSVEAVPYEQYF.

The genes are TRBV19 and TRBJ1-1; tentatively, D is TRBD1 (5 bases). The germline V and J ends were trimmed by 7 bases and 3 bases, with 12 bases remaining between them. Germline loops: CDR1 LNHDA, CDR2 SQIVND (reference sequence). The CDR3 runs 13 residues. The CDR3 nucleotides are TGTGCCAGTACCCCCGGAGGGGACACTGAAGCTTTCTTT. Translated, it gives CASTPGGDTEAFF.

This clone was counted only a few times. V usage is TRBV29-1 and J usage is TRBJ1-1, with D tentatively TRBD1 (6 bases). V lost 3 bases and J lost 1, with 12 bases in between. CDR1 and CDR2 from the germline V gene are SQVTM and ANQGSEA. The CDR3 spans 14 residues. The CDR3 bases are TGCAGCGTTGAGAGGGGGGCTGGGAACACTGAAGCTTTCTTT. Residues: CSVERGAGNTEAFF.

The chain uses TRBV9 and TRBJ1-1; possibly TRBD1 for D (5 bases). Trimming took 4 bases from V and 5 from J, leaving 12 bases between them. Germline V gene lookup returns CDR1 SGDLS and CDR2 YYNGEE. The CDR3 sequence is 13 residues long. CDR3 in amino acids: CASSFQGKTEAFF. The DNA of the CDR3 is TGTGCCAGCAGCTTCCAGGGAAAGACTGAAGCTTTCTTT.

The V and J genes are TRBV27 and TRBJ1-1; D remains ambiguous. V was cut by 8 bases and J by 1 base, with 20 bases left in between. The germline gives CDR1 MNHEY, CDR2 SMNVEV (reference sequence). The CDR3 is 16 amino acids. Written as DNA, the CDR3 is TGTGCCAGCGCCGATATTCAGGTTAGCGAGAACACTGAAGCTTTCTTT. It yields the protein CASADIQVSENTEAFF.

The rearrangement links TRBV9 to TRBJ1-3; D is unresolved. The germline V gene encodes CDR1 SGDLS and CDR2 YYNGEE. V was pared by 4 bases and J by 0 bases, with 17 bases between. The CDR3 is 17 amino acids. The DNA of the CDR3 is TGTGCCAGCAGCCCTCGTGAAGGCGTTTACTCTGGAAACACCATATATTTT. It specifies CASSPREGVYSGNTIYF.

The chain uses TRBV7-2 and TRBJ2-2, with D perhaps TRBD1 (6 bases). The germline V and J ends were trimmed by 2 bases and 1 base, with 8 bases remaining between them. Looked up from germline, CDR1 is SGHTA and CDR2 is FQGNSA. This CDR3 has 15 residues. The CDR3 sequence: CASSLQGLNTGELFF. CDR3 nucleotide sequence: TGTGCCAGCAGCTTACAGGGGCTGAACACCGGGGAGCTGTTTTTT.

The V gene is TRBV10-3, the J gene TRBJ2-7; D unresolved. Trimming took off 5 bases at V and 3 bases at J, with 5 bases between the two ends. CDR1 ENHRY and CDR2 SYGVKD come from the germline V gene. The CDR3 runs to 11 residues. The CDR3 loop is CAISPGYEQYF. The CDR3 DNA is TGTGCCATCAGTCCGGGCTACGAGCAGTACTTC.

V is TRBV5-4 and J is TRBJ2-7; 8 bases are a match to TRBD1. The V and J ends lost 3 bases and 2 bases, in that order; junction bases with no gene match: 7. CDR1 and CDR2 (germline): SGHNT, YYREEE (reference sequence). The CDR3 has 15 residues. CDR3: CASSSPTDRAYEQYF. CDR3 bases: TGTGCCAGCAGCTCCCCCACGGACAGGGCCTACGAGCAGTACTTC.

The DNA for the CDR3 is TGTGCCAGCAGCTTCGTCACTGAAGCTTTCTTT. It translates to CASSFVTEAFF. The rearrangement joins TRBV5-6 to TRBJ1-1; D is unclear. The germline V gene has CDR1 SGHDT and CDR2 YYEEEE. V shed 2 bases and J shed 4 bases, with 3 bases lying between them. This CDR3 has 11 amino acids.

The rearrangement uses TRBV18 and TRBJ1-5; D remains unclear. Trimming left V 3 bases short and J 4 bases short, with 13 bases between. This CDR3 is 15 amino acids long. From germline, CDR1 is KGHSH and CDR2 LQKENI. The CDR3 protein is CASSPGGGINQPQHF. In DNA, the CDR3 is TGTGCCAGCTCACCCGGTGGAGGGATTAATCAGCCCCAGCATTTT.